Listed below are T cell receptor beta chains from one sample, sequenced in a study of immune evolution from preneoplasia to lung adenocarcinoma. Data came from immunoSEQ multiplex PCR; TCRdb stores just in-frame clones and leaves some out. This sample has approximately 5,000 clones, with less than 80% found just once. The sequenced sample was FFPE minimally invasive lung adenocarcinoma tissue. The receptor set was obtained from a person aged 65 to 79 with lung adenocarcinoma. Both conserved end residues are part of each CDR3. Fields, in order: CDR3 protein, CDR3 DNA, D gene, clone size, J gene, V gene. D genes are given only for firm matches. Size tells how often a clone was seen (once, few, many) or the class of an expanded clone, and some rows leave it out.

cdr3_aa: CASSFSGGSNQPQHF
cdr3_nt: TGTGCCAGCAGCTTTTCCGGTGGGAGCAATCAGCCCCAGCATTTT
d_call: -
clone_size: -
j_call: TRBJ1-5
v_call: TRBV11-2

cdr3_aa: CASSRGQGYEQYF
cdr3_nt: TGCGCCAGCAGCAGAGGACAGGGCTACGAGCAGTACTTC
d_call: TRBD1
clone_size: -
j_call: TRBJ2-7
v_call: TRBV10-2

cdr3_aa: CASRYEQGLAFF
cdr3_nt: TGTGCCAGCAGATATGAACAGGGGTTGGCTTTCTTT
d_call: TRBD1
clone_size: -
j_call: TRBJ1-1
v_call: TRBV28

cdr3_aa: CASGLIEGTNTIYF
cdr3_nt: TGTGCTAGTGGTTTGATAGAGGGGACAAACACCATATATTTT
d_call: -
clone_size: once
j_call: TRBJ1-3
v_call: TRBV12-5

cdr3_aa: CASSQDQLAPMGQFF
cdr3_nt: TGTGCCAGCAGCCAAGATCAACTAGCGCCCATGGGGCAGTTCTTC
d_call: TRBD2
clone_size: -
j_call: TRBJ2-1
v_call: TRBV4-2

cdr3_aa: CASSSGQGHYGYTF
cdr3_nt: TGTGCCAGCAGTTCAGGACAGGGGCACTATGGCTACACCTTC
d_call: TRBD1
clone_size: -
j_call: TRBJ1-2
v_call: TRBV27

cdr3_aa: CAWSERQGEAFF
cdr3_nt: TGTGCCTGGAGTGAGAGGCAGGGGGAGGCTTTCTTT
d_call: TRBD1
clone_size: -
j_call: TRBJ1-1
v_call: TRBV30

cdr3_aa: CASSQDWASGGLGDTQYF
cdr3_nt: TGTGCCAGCAGCCAAGATTGGGCTAGCGGGGGGTTAGGAGATACGCAGTATTTT
d_call: TRBD2
clone_size: few
j_call: TRBJ2-3
v_call: TRBV4-2

cdr3_aa: CASSFLTQRSTGELFF
cdr3_nt: TGTGCCAGCAGCTTCTTAACCCAACGTAGCACCGGGGAGCTGTTTTTT
d_call: -
clone_size: -
j_call: TRBJ2-2
v_call: TRBV7-9

cdr3_aa: CASSLRGASSKTQYF
cdr3_nt: TGTGCCAGCAGTTTACGGGGAGCCTCTAGTAAGACCCAGTACTTC
d_call: -
clone_size: -
j_call: TRBJ2-5
v_call: TRBV14

cdr3_aa: CASSYTGGTVNYGYTF
cdr3_nt: TGTGCCAGCAGTTACACCGGAGGGACCGTTAACTATGGCTACACCTTC
d_call: -
clone_size: -
j_call: TRBJ1-2
v_call: TRBV6-6

cdr3_aa: CASSPLGTGGNYEQYF
cdr3_nt: TGTGCCAGCTCACCATTGGGGACAGGGGGAAACTACGAGCAGTACTTC
d_call: TRBD1
clone_size: -
j_call: TRBJ2-7
v_call: TRBV18

cdr3_aa: CASSPQRSRHQAFF
cdr3_nt: TGTGCCAGCAGCCCCCAGAGGTCCAGGCACCAAGCTTTCTTT
d_call: -
clone_size: -
j_call: TRBJ1-1
v_call: TRBV11-1

cdr3_aa: CASSLVLTKSSYNEQFF
cdr3_nt: TGTGCCAGCAGCTTAGTATTAACGAAAAGCTCCTACAATGAGCAGTTCTTC
d_call: -
clone_size: -
j_call: TRBJ2-1
v_call: TRBV7-6

cdr3_aa: CASSEELAGVNEQFF
cdr3_nt: TGTGCCAGCAGTGAGGAGTTAGCGGGAGTCAATGAGCAGTTCTTC
d_call: TRBD2
clone_size: -
j_call: TRBJ2-1
v_call: TRBV6-4

cdr3_aa: CAWSGPLEADTQYF
cdr3_nt: TGTGCCTGGAGTGGGCCGCTTGAGGCAGATACGCAGTATTTT
d_call: -
clone_size: -
j_call: TRBJ2-3
v_call: TRBV30

cdr3_aa: CASRPRGGTFYEQYF
cdr3_nt: TGTGCCAGCAGACCAAGAGGGGGGACATTCTACGAGCAGTACTTC
d_call: -
clone_size: once
j_call: TRBJ2-7
v_call: TRBV6-6

cdr3_aa: CASSLAWTVGGNTIYF
cdr3_nt: TGTGCCAGCAGCTTAGCGTGGACAGTAGGGGGAAACACCATATATTTT
d_call: -
clone_size: -
j_call: TRBJ1-3
v_call: TRBV7-8

cdr3_aa: CASSPPGTGIHEQYF
cdr3_nt: TGTGCCAGCAGTCCTCCCGGGACAGGGATCCACGAGCAGTACTTC
d_call: TRBD1
clone_size: -
j_call: TRBJ2-7
v_call: TRBV28

cdr3_aa: CASSVTSVDTDTQYF
cdr3_nt: TGTGCCAGCAGCGTGACTAGCGTAGACACAGATACGCAGTATTTT
d_call: TRBD2
clone_size: once
j_call: TRBJ2-3
v_call: TRBV5-5

cdr3_aa: CASGLGNTEAFF
cdr3_nt: TGTGCTAGTGGTTTGGGAAACACTGAAGCTTTCTTT
d_call: -
clone_size: -
j_call: TRBJ1-1
v_call: TRBV12-5

cdr3_aa: CASSFVEGEQFF
cdr3_nt: TGTGCCAGCAGCTTCGTCGAAGGTGAGCAGTTCTTC
d_call: -
clone_size: -
j_call: TRBJ2-1
v_call: TRBV7-3

cdr3_aa: CASSGTDAPSYEQYF
cdr3_nt: TGCGCCAGCAGTGGGACGGATGCCCCTTCCTACGAGCAGTACTTC
d_call: -
clone_size: -
j_call: TRBJ2-7
v_call: TRBV10-1

cdr3_aa: CSAQIVHQETQYF
cdr3_nt: TGCAGCGCTCAAATCGTGCATCAAGAGACCCAGTACTTC
d_call: -
clone_size: few
j_call: TRBJ2-5
v_call: TRBV29-1

cdr3_aa: CASRSGLAGDYEQFF
cdr3_nt: TGCGCCAGCAGATCCGGACTAGCGGGAGATTATGAGCAGTTCTTC
d_call: TRBD2
clone_size: -
j_call: TRBJ2-1
v_call: TRBV5-1

cdr3_aa: CAISDTVPSGNTIYF
cdr3_nt: TGTGCCATCAGTGATACGGTACCCTCTGGAAACACCATATATTTT
d_call: -
clone_size: -
j_call: TRBJ1-3
v_call: TRBV10-3

cdr3_aa: CASSLGEDTGELFF
cdr3_nt: TGCGCCAGCAGCCTAGGGGAAGACACCGGGGAGCTGTTTTTT
d_call: -
clone_size: -
j_call: TRBJ2-2
v_call: TRBV4-3

cdr3_aa: CSVGHRYEQYF
cdr3_nt: TGCAGCGTGGGACATCGCTACGAGCAGTACTTC
d_call: -
clone_size: -
j_call: TRBJ2-7
v_call: TRBV29-1

cdr3_aa: CASSQKPGSGGAGTDTQYF
cdr3_nt: TGCGCCAGCAGCCAAAAACCGGGTAGCGGAGGGGCGGGCACAGATACGCAGTATTTT
d_call: -
clone_size: -
j_call: TRBJ2-3
v_call: TRBV4-1

cdr3_aa: CASSLSGTSGIHEQFF
cdr3_nt: TGTGCCAGCAGCCTGTCCGGGACTAGCGGGATCCATGAGCAGTTCTTC
d_call: TRBD2
clone_size: -
j_call: TRBJ2-1
v_call: TRBV11-3

cdr3_aa: CSVVGTYTDTQYF
cdr3_nt: TGCAGCGTTGTAGGGACATACACAGATACGCAGTATTTT
d_call: -
clone_size: -
j_call: TRBJ2-3
v_call: TRBV29-1

cdr3_aa: CASSPLKTGGHSPLHF
cdr3_nt: TGTGCCAGCTCCCCCTTAAAAACAGGGGGCCATTCACCCCTCCACTTT
d_call: TRBD1
clone_size: -
j_call: TRBJ1-6
v_call: TRBV18

cdr3_aa: CAISESRELRIQYF
cdr3_nt: TGTGCCATCAGTGAGTCAAGGGAATTGCGCATTCAGTACTTC
d_call: -
clone_size: -
j_call: TRBJ2-4
v_call: TRBV10-3

cdr3_aa: CASSQQQGASFGGYTF
cdr3_nt: TGTGCCAGCAGCCAACAACAGGGGGCATCATTCGGGGGCTACACCTTC
d_call: TRBD1
clone_size: few
j_call: TRBJ1-2
v_call: TRBV7-9

cdr3_aa: CASSPGTGVRGYTF
cdr3_nt: TGTGCCAGCAGCCCCGGGACAGGCGTTAGGGGCTACACCTTC
d_call: TRBD1
clone_size: -
j_call: TRBJ1-2
v_call: TRBV25-1

cdr3_aa: CASSLVGTGGYGYTF
cdr3_nt: TGTGCCAGCAGCTTAGTGGGGACAGGGGGTTATGGCTACACCTTC
d_call: TRBD1
clone_size: -
j_call: TRBJ1-2
v_call: TRBV7-2

cdr3_aa: CASSEEDFPSSYEQYF
cdr3_nt: TGTGCCAGCAGTGAAGAGGATTTCCCCAGCTCCTACGAGCAGTACTTC
d_call: -
clone_size: -
j_call: TRBJ2-7
v_call: TRBV6-1

cdr3_aa: CASRTSGSYEQYF
cdr3_nt: TGTGCCAGTCGAACTAGCGGGAGCTACGAGCAGTACTTC
d_call: TRBD2
clone_size: -
j_call: TRBJ2-7
v_call: TRBV18

cdr3_aa: CASRDPYDPHEQFF
cdr3_nt: TGTGCCAGCAGGGACCCGTACGACCCCCATGAGCAGTTCTTC
d_call: -
clone_size: -
j_call: TRBJ2-1
v_call: TRBV7-3

cdr3_aa: CASSLEVKPYNSPLHF
cdr3_nt: TGTGCCAGCAGCTTGGAAGTAAAACCCTATAATTCACCCCTCCACTTT
d_call: -
clone_size: few
j_call: TRBJ1-6
v_call: TRBV5-6

cdr3_aa: CASSLMEPYEQYF
cdr3_nt: TGTGCCAGCAGTTTAATGGAACCCTACGAGCAGTACTTC
d_call: -
clone_size: -
j_call: TRBJ2-7
v_call: TRBV28

cdr3_aa: CASRGGQVVSPLHF
cdr3_nt: TGTGCCAGCAGAGGAGGACAGGTTGTCTCACCCCTCCACTTT
d_call: TRBD1
clone_size: -
j_call: TRBJ1-6
v_call: TRBV28

cdr3_aa: CASRQQGGSLEQYF
cdr3_nt: TGTGCCAGCAGGCAACAGGGGGGGTCCTTAGAGCAGTACTTC
d_call: -
clone_size: -
j_call: TRBJ2-7
v_call: TRBV6-5

cdr3_aa: CASSFAGQGGNEQFF
cdr3_nt: TGTGCCAGCAGTTTCGCGGGACAGGGAGGCAATGAGCAGTTCTTC
d_call: TRBD1
clone_size: -
j_call: TRBJ2-1
v_call: TRBV28

cdr3_aa: CASRQGYTGELFF
cdr3_nt: TGTGCCAGCAGACAGGGCTACACCGGGGAGCTGTTTTTT
d_call: -
clone_size: -
j_call: TRBJ2-2
v_call: TRBV27

cdr3_aa: CASRASGSSDTQYF
cdr3_nt: TGTGCCAGCAGAGCTAGCGGGAGTTCAGATACGCAGTATTTT
d_call: TRBD2
clone_size: -
j_call: TRBJ2-3
v_call: TRBV6-5

cdr3_aa: CAISESGGLAYNEQFF
cdr3_nt: TGTGCCATCAGTGAGTCGGGAGGGTTGGCCTACAATGAGCAGTTCTTC
d_call: TRBD2
clone_size: once
j_call: TRBJ2-1
v_call: TRBV10-3

cdr3_aa: CASSLSVTDTQYF
cdr3_nt: TGTGCCAGCAGTTTAAGTGTCACAGATACGCAGTATTTT
d_call: -
clone_size: -
j_call: TRBJ2-3
v_call: TRBV28

cdr3_aa: CATSRTPGPATGELFF
cdr3_nt: TGTGCCACCAGCAGAACCCCGGGACCCGCCACCGGGGAGCTGTTTTTT
d_call: -
clone_size: -
j_call: TRBJ2-2
v_call: TRBV15

cdr3_aa: CASSSPWVGTSGREAEQFF
cdr3_nt: TGTGCCAGCAGTAGCCCGTGGGTGGGGACTAGCGGGAGGGAGGCTGAGCAGTTCTTC
d_call: TRBD2
clone_size: -
j_call: TRBJ2-1
v_call: TRBV6-4

cdr3_aa: CVSSEAAGSYGYTF
cdr3_nt: TGTGTCAGCAGTGAAGCGGCGGGGTCATATGGCTACACCTTC
d_call: -
clone_size: -
j_call: TRBJ1-2
v_call: TRBV2

cdr3_aa: CASSFGDTEAFF
cdr3_nt: TGTGCCAGCAGCTTTGGGGACACTGAAGCTTTCTTT
d_call: -
clone_size: -
j_call: TRBJ1-1
v_call: TRBV7-9

cdr3_aa: CASSLKLASFQETQYF
cdr3_nt: TGTGCCAGTAGTTTGAAGCTAGCGTCCTTTCAAGAGACCCAGTACTTC
d_call: -
clone_size: -
j_call: TRBJ2-5
v_call: TRBV19